A single sample gave rise to the 14 T cell receptor beta chains below, sequenced in a study of T cells after yellow fever vaccination. TCRdb reprocessed the 5' RACE reads via MiXCR and lists one record per CDR3 protein. This sample has 180,000 or so distinct CDR3 sequences; approximately 11% occur once, and the top ten carry about 40%. This specimen was CD8+ T cells sorted from PBMCs, taken 15 days after the yellow fever booster vaccination. The receptors stem from a man aged 18 to 30 who received the YFV17D yellow fever vaccine.

There are a few counts of this clonotype. The genes are TRBV4-3 and TRBJ1-1; D possibly corresponds to TRBD1 (5 bases). Germline CDR1 reads LGHNA; CDR2 reads YSLEER. The CDR3 contains 15 residues. V lost 1 base and J lost 6, with 15 bases in between. The CDR3 bases are TGCGCCAGCAGCCAAGTTGCGGGAGTGGGGCCTGAAGCTTTCTTT. It translates to CASSQVAGVGPEAFF.

This clonotype was detected many times. The chain recombines TRBV6-2 or TRBV6-3 with TRBJ2-3; 7 bases are a match to TRBD2. The germline V gene has CDR1 MNHEY and CDR2 SVGEGT. The CDR3 consists of 17 residues. Trimming removed 4 bases from V and 0 bases from J; junction bases left unmatched: 10. The CDR3 DNA is TGTGCCAGCAGTTCTAAGGAGGCGGGGGAGAGCACAGATACGCAGTATTTT. Translating gives CASSSKEAGESTDTQYF.

V is TRBV7-9 and J is TRBJ1-1, with 11 nucleotides matching TRBD1. V lost 0 bases and J lost 7; bases outside the gene matches: 7. CDR3 length: 16 amino acids. From germline, CDR1 is SEHNR and CDR2 FQNEAQ (reference sequence). The CDR3 sequence is CASSLAWDRGYNEAFF. The CDR3, as DNA: TGTGCCAGCAGCTTAGCGTGGGACAGGGGGTACAATGAAGCTTTCTTT.

This clonotype was observed many times. This rearrangement joins TRBV28 to TRBJ1-5; unclear D gene. Looked up from germline, CDR1 is MDHEN and CDR2 is SYDVKM. The V end was cut by 5 bases, the J end by 2 bases, with 10 bases between. The CDR3 covers 14 residues. The CDR3 here is CASSKGTGNQPQHF. The CDR3, as DNA: TGTGCCAGCAGTAAGGGAACGGGCAATCAGCCCCAGCATTTT.

This sequence joins TRBV3-1 and TRBJ2-5; 13 nucleotides agree with TRBD2. The CDR3 is 19 residues long. V gave up 0 bases and J gave up 5 bases; unmatched junction bases: 12. Germline lookup yields CDR1 LGHDT and CDR2 YNNKEL (reference sequence). This CDR3 is CASSQEDDGTSGGAETQYF. CDR3 DNA: TGTGCCAGCAGCCAAGAAGATGATGGAACTAGCGGGGGGGCGGAGACCCAGTACTTC.

This clonotype appeared a few times. V and J are TRBV13 and TRBJ2-3; D unresolved. The CDR3 runs 14 residues. V lost 3 bases, J lost 0 bases, and 7 bases lay in between. CDR1 is PRHDT and CDR2 is FYEKMQ in the germline V gene (reference sequence). CDR3 loop: CASSLWGSTDTQYF. In DNA form, the CDR3 reads TGTGCCAGCAGCTTGTGGGGTAGCACAGATACGCAGTATTTT.

This clonotype was observed a few times. CDR3 protein: CSARDRWKMATHTF. As DNA, the CDR3 is TGCAGTGCTAGAGATAGGTGGAAAATGGCCACCCACACCTTC. The chain uses TRBV20-1 and TRBJ1-2; no firm D call. Germline loops: CDR1 DFQATT, CDR2 SNEGSKA (reference sequence). Trimming took 0 bases from V and 12 from J, leaving 20 bases between them. The CDR3 loop spans 14 amino acids.

This clonotype was observed at least ten times. The V call is TRBV27, the J call TRBJ1-4, with TRBD1 identical over 8 bases. J lost 3 bases, V lost 5 bases, and 5 bases had no gene match. CDR1 is MNHEY and CDR2 is SMNVEV in the germline V gene (reference sequence). This CDR3 has 15 residues. The DNA of the CDR3 is TGTGCCAGCAGTATGACAGGGGCCGCTAATGAAAAACTGTTTTTT. It yields the protein CASSMTGAANEKLFF.

V gene TRBV4-3 combines with J gene TRBJ2-3; D is perhaps TRBD1 or TRBD2 (6 bases each). The V gene lost 4 bases and the J gene lost 4 bases, with 12 bases spanning the gap. This CDR3 region has 14 residues. From germline, CDR1 is LGHNA and CDR2 YSLEER. CDR3 amino acids: CASSPEGGADTQYF. The CDR3 bases are TGCGCCAGCAGCCCGGAGGGGGGAGCAGATACGCAGTATTTT.

The chain uses TRBV29-1 and TRBJ2-1, with 10 positions matching TRBD2. V lost 6 bases and J lost 2; bases outside the gene matches: 10. Germline values: CDR1 SQVTM, CDR2 ANQGSEA. This CDR3 region has 16 residues. CDR3 region: CSVNGASGGTYNEQFF. CDR3 DNA: TGCAGCGTCAATGGGGCTAGCGGGGGAACCTACAATGAGCAGTTCTTC.

CDR3 protein: CASSSPKYRTSGLYNEQFF. The CDR3 DNA is TGTGCCAGCAGCTCCCCGAAGTATCGAACTAGCGGGCTATACAATGAGCAGTTCTTC. The rearrangement links TRBV7-9 to TRBJ2-1; TRBD2 aligns across 9 bases. This CDR3 comprises 19 residues. Germline V gene lookup returns CDR1 SEHNR and CDR2 FQNEAQ (reference sequence). The ends lost 4 bases at V and 4 bases at J; junction bases unmatched: 17.

The chain employs TRBV29-1 and TRBJ1-2, with TRBD1 as a possible D gene (6 bases). Germline loops: CDR1 SQVTM, CDR2 ANQGSEA. Trimming left V 7 bases short and J 0 bases short, with 15 bases between. The CDR3 covers 14 residues. CDR3 amino acids: CSARPGASNYGYTF. In nucleotides, the CDR3 is TGCAGCGCCCGCCCAGGGGCTTCTAACTATGGCTACACCTTC.

This clonotype came up a few times. The chain employs TRBV7-3 and TRBJ2-1, with 8 bases fitting TRBD2. CDR3 size: 16 residues. Trimming removed 0 bases from V and 2 bases from J; junction bases left unmatched: 3. Germline V gives CDR1 SGHTA, CDR2 FQGTGA. CDR3 sequence reads: CASSLTSGAAYNEQFF. The CDR3 coding sequence is TGTGCCAGCAGCTTAACTAGCGGGGCGGCCTACAATGAGCAGTTCTTC. Complete variable domain (other parts from reference TRBV7-3 and TRBJ2-1): GAGVSQTPSNKVTEKGKYVELRCDPISGHTALYWYRQSLGQGPEFLIYFQGTGAADDSGLPNDRFFAVRPEGSVSTLKIQRTERGDSAVYLCASSLTSGAAYNEQFFGPGTRLTVL.

A few counts support this clonotype. V is TRBV27 and J is TRBJ2-3; 8 bases are a match to TRBD2. Germline V gene lookup returns CDR1 MNHEY and CDR2 SMNVEV (reference sequence). V dropped 6 bases and J dropped 5; count of bases not matched to a gene: 10. The CDR3 covers 15 residues. In DNA form, the CDR3 reads TGTGCCAGCAGAAAGATCGGGGGGGCTGTAGATACGCAGTATTTT. Translated, it gives CASRKIGGAVDTQYF.